This T cell receptor (beta chain) was observed in a study of blood T cells in healthy people across ages. Germline CDR1 is DFQATT and CDR2 is SNEGSKA (reference sequence). The CDR3 has 15 amino acids. After removal of 0 bases from V and 10 bases from J, the junction contained 9 bases not matched to a gene. Together with a sample-barcoded 5' primer, a J-beta primer mix was included in a second PCR lasting about 6 to 12 cycles. The authors tagged each cDNA molecule using a template-switch adaptor with 12 random nucleotides. TCRdb re-called the 5' RACE reads through MiXCR, storing one row per CDR3 protein. The table records roughly 410,000 distinct CDR3 sequences, 52% of them present only once. Study-level points and caveats: Among T cells, TCR beta diversity per million cells dropped roughly linearly as age rose. Diversity estimated from one million T cells was considered an underestimate.

Each donor supplied approximately 10 milliliters of peripheral blood. This clonotype was observed once. The antigen remains unidentified. Source material: blood. This chain uses TRBV20-1 with TRBJ1-6; TRBD1 matches at 7 bases. The sequence derives from a man between 60 and 75 years old in good health. The CDR3 DNA reads as TGCAGTGCTAGAGACCCCAGGGGGGGGTACTCACCCCTCCACTTT. Residues: CSARDPRGGYSPLHF.